A selection of T cell receptor beta chains follows, all from one sample in a study of STAT5B mutations in CD4+ large granular lymphocyte leukemia. Clones were sequenced by immunoSEQ multiplex PCR, and TCRdb holds only the in-frame ones, with some missing. The repertoire holds fewer than 25,000 clones, with around 79% as singletons. Material for sequencing was CD4+ T cells from blood buffy coats. Receptors originate from a human donor in good health. CDR3s include the opening cysteine and the closing phenylalanine or tryptophan. A clone size is listed for some rows: how often the clone was seen (once, few, many), or a class if it is expanded.

j_call,v_call,clone_size,cdr3_aa
TRBJ2-3,TRBV5-1,.,CASSLLRQDTQYF
TRBJ2-5,TRBV4-2,few,CASSQEWNYQETQYF
TRBJ1-1,TRBV5-4,.,CASTGTGTAMNTEAFF
TRBJ2-5,TRBV9,.,CASSPLGPQGTQYF
TRBJ2-3,TRBV7-2,few,CASSLTSRDTQYF
TRBJ2-3,TRBV4-3,.,CASSQQGADTQYF
TRBJ1-5,TRBV7-2,.,CASSRTGGSNQPQHF
TRBJ1-3,TRBV7-8,.,CASNLASGSGNTIYF
TRBJ2-1,TRBV19,.,CASSSGQHYNEQFF
TRBJ2-6,TRBV18,.,CASSPDSPALANVLTF
TRBJ2-7,TRBV13,.,CASSPRRKYEQYF
TRBJ2-1,TRBV11-2,few,CASSSGGTGFLNEQFF
TRBJ2-1,TRBV10-3,.,CAIKREREYNEQFF
TRBJ1-1,TRBV4-3,.,CASSQGGGGAREAFF
TRBJ2-1,TRBV6-5,once,CASKNTGGSRNEQFF
.,TRBV5-6,.,CASSFGQGAREQYF
TRBJ1-4,TRBV28,few,CASRGTGPNEKLFF
TRBJ2-2,TRBV18,.,CASSPVRGGTGELFF
TRBJ2-4,TRBV30,.,CAWEREFYIQYF
TRBJ1-2,TRBV28,.,CASRRAGTLNREGYTF
TRBJ2-3,TRBV11-3,.,CASSPDRQDTQYF
TRBJ1-1,TRBV6-1,few,CASRNRVNTEAFF
TRBJ2-1,TRBV7-8,.,CASSPRVQSYNEQFF
TRBJ2-7,TRBV11-2,.,CASSYRLGLLRSSYEQYF
TRBJ2-1,TRBV7-2,.,CASSLGPRVNEQFF
TRBJ2-7,TRBV4-3,.,CASSPRWSIPQDRYDEQYF
TRBJ2-3,TRBV11-2,.,CASSLGRGSGVNTDTQYF
TRBJ2-5,TRBV28,.,CASSRPALMKTQYF
TRBJ2-3,TRBV5-1,.,CASSSTGEDTDTQYF
TRBJ1-2,TRBV28,once,CASSSPGWTGANYGYTF
TRBJ2-2,TRBV5-6,once,CASTPAGRPLNTGELFF
TRBJ2-7,TRBV15,.,CATSRDKGYEQYF
TRBJ1-4,TRBV28,.,CASAGYDRGLKKLFF
TRBJ2-7,TRBV5-1,.,CASSLGLQSQDEQYF
TRBJ1-6,TRBV19,.,CASSMAARRVSPLHF
TRBJ2-7,TRBV7-2,.,CASSFSRGGYEQYF
TRBJ2-2,TRBV4-1,.,CASSPSGAGVPGELFF
TRBJ1-3,TRBV30,.,CARTIGTSDGNTIYF
TRBJ2-7,TRBV4-3,once,CASSRYFGNYEQYF
TRBJ1-6,TRBV7-3,.,CASSLPGSPLHF
TRBJ2-7,TRBV11-2,.,CASSPLRGSGVYEQYF
TRBJ1-2,TRBV7-2,.,CASNSLTGGSGYTF
TRBJ2-7,TRBV5-1,.,CASSLAVTADEQYF
TRBJ1-2,TRBV10-3,.,CAISYRVRGLNYGYTF
TRBJ1-2,TRBV10-3,.,CAISGAANYGYTF
TRBJ1-4,TRBV4-3,.,CASSQGPGRNEKLFF
TRBJ2-7,TRBV6-5,.,CASRHRTSSYEQYF
TRBJ2-7,TRBV5-6,.,CASSSSRGLEQYF
TRBJ2-7,TRBV5-1,.,CASSLSDRTYEQYF
TRBJ2-1,TRBV18,.,CASSPAREVGRGEQFF
TRBJ2-7,TRBV6-1,.,CASSEAIDRTLPSSYEQYF
TRBJ2-5,TRBV5-6,.,CASSFLTPRETQYF
TRBJ1-2,TRBV28,.,CASSLPGYGYTF
TRBJ2-7,TRBV5-1,.,CASSTKGQGFSYEQYF
TRBJ1-3,TRBV11-2,.,CASSKITGGNTIYF
TRBJ1-1,TRBV7-2,.,CASSLGFVGTEAFF
TRBJ2-2,TRBV2,.,CASSDAGSTGELFF